Listed below are T cell receptor beta chains from one sample, sequenced in a study of regulatory T cells in long-lasting Graves disease. TCRdb re-called the multiplex PCR reads with MiXCR, one entry per CDR3 protein. The sample consists of around 460,000 distinct CDR3 sequences, approximately 14% of them appearing once. The same data also went into a second study, on T cells in Graves' hyperthyroidism and ophthalmopathy.

Source: peripheral blood mononuclear cells (PBMCs), taken at new diagnosis, from a patient treated with antithyroid drugs. The source of these receptors is a woman between 45 and 60 years old with Graves disease. Both conserved end residues are trimmed from each CDR3. The order of the fields is J gene, V gene, CDR3 protein.

>TRBJ2-1|TRBV5-8
ASSDRGPGTSAYNEQF
>TRBJ2-5|TRBV5-1
ASSSGLAGEGKETQY
>TRBJ2-1|TRBV20-1
SARATSGSIRGEQF
>TRBJ2-3|TRBV9
ASSGRLAGSEGTDTQY
>TRBJ2-5|TRBV5-4
ASSSGLAGVQETQY
>TRBJ2-5|TRBV9
ASSVAGGRQETQY
>TRBJ2-2|TRBV7-2
ASSLSTGVAGELF
>TRBJ2-7|TRBV5-1
ASSLSPEQGAYEQY
>TRBJ2-6|TRBV12-3/TRBV12-4
ASSFYGGRFSGANVLT
>TRBJ2-7|TRBV29-1
SAHGGSSYEQY
>TRBJ2-3|TRBV10-1
ASSESIGGVDTQY
>TRBJ2-3|TRBV30
AWSSGIADTQY
>TRBJ2-7|TRBV12-3/TRBV12-4
ASSLVSGTSGRAGNSYEQY
>TRBJ2-5|TRBV6-1
ASRTRVLETQY
>-|TRBV3-1
ASSQDPPNTQY
>TRBJ2-5|TRBV5-1
ASSTQTSDQETQY
>TRBJ1-1|TRBV7-3
ASSSMEAALNTEAF
>TRBJ1-5|TRBV30
AWKNADQPQH
>TRBJ2-5|TRBV29-1
SVGGPQY
>TRBJ1-5|TRBV6-2/TRBV6-3
ASSYERTGGSWVNQPQH
>TRBJ2-2|TRBV2
ASTAGSRTGELF
>TRBJ2-1|TRBV20-1
SAKTSGQGVQF
>TRBJ2-2|TRBV19
ASSSSPGTENRTGELF
>TRBJ2-1|TRBV2
ARERMASSYNEQF
>TRBJ2-2|TRBV29-1
SVEEGVNTGELF
>TRBJ2-5|TRBV20-1
SAAPLGVSETQY
>TRBJ1-1|TRBV2
ASSEARGPEAF
>TRBJ2-5|TRBV5-4
ASSLASGRGGTQY
>TRBJ2-7|TRBV20-1
SATGLAGGVDEQY